The 29 T cell receptor beta chains listed next were all sequenced from one sample in a study of blood T cell repertoires in COVID-19. Assay: immunoSEQ multiplex PCR; the TCRdb copy retains only in-frame clones and omits some. The sample includes around 300,000 clones, over 75% of them seen just once. The sequenced material came from peripheral blood. The receptor source for this set is a man aged 50 or older with active or convalescent COVID-19.

This chain uses TRBV28 with TRBJ2-5, with a possible D match to TRBD2 (5 bases). The ends were cut back, 4 bases at V and 2 bases at J, with 11 bases in the middle. The CDR3 length is 14 residues. CDR1 and CDR2 (germline): MDHEN, SYDVKM. The CDR3 protein is CASSSTGIQETQYF. For the CDR3, the DNA is TGTGCCAGCAGTTCAACCGGGATACAAGAGACCCAGTACTTC.

This chain joins TRBV21-1 and TRBJ1-1; the table gives TRBD1 as D, unverified against the DNA. TRBV21-1 is shown as a pseudogene. The CDR3 sequence is 15 residues long. The CDR3 reads CASSPKSRVNTEAFF. The CDR3 coding sequence is TGTGCCAGCAGCCCCAAGTCCAGGGTCAACACTGAAGCTTTCTTT.

Regarding this clone: Different DNA sequences within this sample yield the same CDR3. The rearrangement links TRBV9 to TRBJ1-1; TRBD1 matches 8 bases. J was trimmed by 2 bases and V by 4 bases; bases with no gene match: 7. This CDR3 comprises 15 residues. Germline values: CDR1 SGDLS, CDR2 YYNGEE. CDR3 in DNA: TGTGCCAGCAGCCCCCGACAGGGGTTAAACACTGAAGCTTTCTTT. Translated, it gives CASSPRQGLNTEAFF.

The genes are TRBV5-6 and TRBJ1-4, with D uncertain. The CDR3 loop spans 13 amino acids. CDR1 and CDR2 (germline): SGHDT, YYEEEE. The V end was cut by 0 bases, the J end by 8 bases, with 8 bases between. In DNA, the CDR3 is TGTGCCAGCAGCTTGGCCGGAGCGGAAAAACTGTTTTTT. Translating it yields CASSLAGAEKLFF.

The rearrangement joins TRBV5-1 to TRBJ2-3; 9 positions match TRBD1. Germline V lookup: CDR1 SGHRS, CDR2 YFSETQ. The J segment lost 6 bases and the V segment lost 5 bases, leaving 10 bases of the junction unmatched. The CDR3 consists of 15 residues. The CDR3 here is CASRKQGASLDTQYF. The CDR3 coding sequence is TGCGCCAGCAGAAAACAGGGGGCATCGTTGGATACGCAGTATTTT. Filled out from reference TRBV5-1 and TRBJ2-3, the complete variable domain reads KAGVTQTPRYLIKTRGQQVTLSCSPISGHRSVSWYQQTPGQGLQFLFEYFSETQRNKGNFPGRFSGRQFSNSRSEMNVSTLELGDSALYLCASRKQGASLDTQYFGPGTRLTVL.

The chain combines TRBV30 with TRBJ1-2, with 8 bases matching TRBD1. This CDR3 spans 12 amino acids. Losses at the gene ends were 3 bases for V and 7 bases for J; bases not matched to a gene: 4. Germline loops: CDR1 GTSNPN, CDR2 SVGIG (reference sequence). The CDR3 nucleotides read TGTGCCTGGAGCAGGGGGCAAGGTGGCTACACCTTC. It encodes CAWSRGQGGYTF.

This chain uses TRBV18 with TRBJ1-1; TRBD1 aligns across 7 bases. The CDR3 is made up of 15 amino acids. Germline CDR1 and CDR2: KGHSH and LQKENI. The V gene end was trimmed by 6 bases and the J gene end by 3 bases; junction bases not matched to a gene: 10. CDR3 sequence (DNA): TGTGCCAGCTCGCCTCTGCGACAGGGTGACACTGAAGCTTTCTTT. Amino acid sequence: CASSPLRQGDTEAFF.

V and J are TRBV9 and TRBJ2-7; 8 bases match TRBD1. The CDR3 is 15 amino acids. Trimming took 4 bases from V and 0 from J; bases not matched to a gene: 6. CDR1 is SGDLS and CDR2 is YYNGEE in the germline V gene. DNA for the CDR3: TGTGCCAGCAGCCCAAGACAGGGGCTCTCCTACGAGCAGTACTTC. It is translated as CASSPRQGLSYEQYF.

The chain combines TRBV29-1 with TRBJ1-1, with 7 bases identical to TRBD1. V lost 7 bases and J lost 1; bases outside the gene matches: 3. The CDR3 runs to 12 residues. CDR1 is SQVTM and CDR2 is ANQGSEA in the germline V gene. The chain's CDR3 is CSGGQSNTEAFF. In nucleotides, the CDR3 is TGCAGCGGGGGACAGTCGAACACTGAAGCTTTCTTT.

The chain is built from TRBV6-1 and TRBJ2-3; D is unclear. The CDR3 length is 17 residues. V shed 2 bases and J shed 0 bases, with 15 bases lying between them. CDR1 is MNHNS and CDR2 is SASEGT in the germline V gene. The DNA for the CDR3 is TGTGCCAGCAGTGAAACCCGCCAGGTAGTTAGCACAGATACGCAGTATTTT. This codes for CASSETRQVVSTDTQYF.

V and J are TRBV9 and TRBJ1-3; tentative D call: TRBD1 (6 bases). This CDR3 is built from 15 residues. Germline loops: CDR1 SGDLS, CDR2 YYNGEE. Trimming took off 0 bases at V and 2 bases at J, with 9 bases between the two ends. The CDR3 loop is CASSVGGLAGNTIYF. As DNA, the CDR3 is TGTGCCAGCAGCGTAGGGGGGCTAGCTGGAAACACCATATATTTT.

The chain links TRBV7-2 to TRBJ2-7; 7 bases align to TRBD1. The CDR3 spans 14 residues. Germline loops: CDR1 SGHTA, CDR2 FQGNSA. The V and J ends lost 3 bases and 5 bases, in that order; junction bases with no gene match: 7. The CDR3 DNA reads as TGTGCCAGCAGCTTTCGACAGGGTAGCCACGAGCAGTACTTC. Its protein is CASSFRQGSHEQYF.

This clone has just one count. The V and J genes are TRBV19 and TRBJ2-1, with a possible D match to TRBD1 (6 bases). This CDR3 has 13 amino acids. CDR1 is LNHDA and CDR2 is SQIVND in the germline V gene (reference sequence). Trimming stripped 1 base from V and 8 bases from J, with 9 bases between. The CDR3 DNA follows: TGTGCCAGTAGTATAGGCAGGGGCTATGAGCAGTTCTTC. Encoded protein: CASSIGRGYEQFF. Using reference TRBV19 and TRBJ2-1 for the parts outside the CDR3, the full variable domain is DGGITQSPKYLFRKEGQNVTLSCEQNLNHDAMYWYRQDPGQGLRLIYYSQIVNDFQKGDIAEGYSVSREKKESFPLTVTSAQKNPTAFYLCASSIGRGYEQFFGPGTRLTVL.

This sequence joins TRBV5-4 and TRBJ2-6, with 7 bases aligning to TRBD2. V trimming: 2 bases; J trimming: 0 bases; junction bases outside the gene matches: 5. This CDR3 is 17 amino acids long. Germline V gene data show CDR1 as SGHNT and CDR2 as YYREEE (reference sequence). CDR3 coding DNA: TGTGCCAGCAGCTTCGGGGGGAGAAGCTCTGGGGCCAACGTCCTGACTTTC. Its translation is CASSFGGRSSGANVLTF. Together with reference TRBV5-4 and TRBJ2-6, the CDR3 gives the full variable domain: ETGVTQSPTHLIKTRGQQVTLRCSSQSGHNTVSWYQQALGQGPQFIFQYYREEENGRGNFPPRFSGLQFPNYSSELNVNALELDDSALYLCASSFGGRSSGANVLTFGAGSRLTVL.

The chain combines TRBV29-1 with TRBJ1-2, with 9 bases that match TRBD1. The V gene end was trimmed by 6 bases and the J gene end by 8 bases; junction bases not matched to a gene: 7. Germline lookup yields CDR1 SQVTM and CDR2 ANQGSEA. The CDR3 runs 12 residues. The CDR3 nucleotides read TGCAGCGTGGGGGGACAGGGTGAGGGCTACACCTTC. Its translation: CSVGGQGEGYTF. Based on the CDR3 plus reference TRBV29-1 and TRBJ1-2, the full variable domain is SAVISQKPSRDICQRGTSLTIQCQVDSQVTMMFWYRQQPGQSLTLIATANQGSEATYESGFVIDKFPISRPNLTFSTLTVSNMSPEDSSIYLCSVGGQGEGYTFGSGTRLTVV.

V gene TRBV2 combines with J gene TRBJ2-7, with D hard to call. Germline V gene sequence: CDR1 SNHLY, CDR2 FYNNEI. V lost 6 bases to trimming and J lost 0 bases, with 12 bases between them. The CDR3 is 14 residues long. The CDR3 bases are TGTGCCAGCAGCAGCGACTGGAGCTCCTACGAGCAGTACTTC. As protein: CASSSDWSSYEQYF.

This clone occurred a few times. The chain couples TRBV6-1 to TRBJ2-2; 8 bases are shared with TRBD2. CDR3 length equals 16 residues. Trimming took 1 base from V and 7 from J; bases not matched to a gene: 8. Germline loops: CDR1 MNHNS, CDR2 SASEGT. The CDR3 spells CASSEVYGGALGELFF. In nucleotides, the CDR3 is TGTGCCAGCAGTGAAGTATACGGGGGGGCCCTCGGGGAGCTGTTTTTT.

J is TRBJ2-7 and V is TRBV18, with TRBD2 identical over 7 bases. The germline V gene has CDR1 KGHSH and CDR2 LQKENI. The V gene end was trimmed by 5 bases and the J gene end by 7 bases; junction bases not matched to a gene: 11. The CDR3 has 14 amino acids. CDR3 loop: CASSMGSGTKEQYF. The CDR3 bases are TGTGCCAGCTCAATGGGCAGTGGGACTAAAGAGCAGTACTTC.

This sequence joins TRBV11-2 and TRBJ2-4, with D tentatively TRBD1 (5 bases). This CDR3 has 11 residues. Per germline, CDR1 SGHAT and CDR2 FQNNGV. The V and J ends lost 3 bases and 10 bases respectively, with 7 bases between them. Here the CDR3 reads CASSLGPIQYF. DNA of the CDR3: TGTGCCAGCAGCTTGGGGCCGATTCAGTACTTC.

This clone was observed a handful of times. The chain joins TRBV9 to TRBJ2-7, with TRBD2 matching over 10 bases. The CDR3 sequence is 15 residues long. CDR1 SGDLS and CDR2 YYNGEE come from the germline V gene. J was trimmed by 2 bases and V by 0 bases; bases with no gene match: 2. In DNA, the CDR3 is TGTGCCAGCAGCGTAGCTAGCGGGAGACCCTACGAGCAGTACTTC. It specifies CASSVASGRPYEQYF. Combining the CDR3 with reference TRBV9 and TRBJ2-7 gives the whole variable domain DSGVTQTPKHLITATGQRVTLRCSPRSGDLSVYWYQQSLDQGLQFLIQYYNGEERAKGNILERFSAQQFPDLHSELNLSSLELGDSALYFCASSVASGRPYEQYFGPGTRLTVT.

The chain links TRBV5-6 to TRBJ2-7; TRBD2 matches 11 bases. The CDR3 loop spans 15 amino acids. Germline loops: CDR1 SGHDT, CDR2 YYEEEE. J lost 3 bases, V lost 3 bases, and 5 bases had no gene match. The CDR3 reads CASSSGLAENYEQYF. The CDR3 nucleotides read TGTGCCAGCAGCTCGGGACTAGCGGAAAACTACGAGCAGTACTTC.

J is TRBJ2-7 and V is TRBV3-1 (or the pseudogene TRBV3-2), with D possibly TRBD1 on 5 matching bases. Germline lookup yields CDR1 LGHDT and CDR2 YNNKEL (reference sequence). This CDR3 spans 13 amino acids. Trimming cost V 5 bases and J 5 bases, with 13 bases left between them. DNA of the CDR3: TGTGCCAGCAGCGGGGCCCGCTTCCACGAGCAGTACTTC. It codes for CASSGARFHEQYF.

The rearrangement links TRBV7-9 to TRBJ2-2, with 7 bases matching TRBD2. The CDR3 is 15 residues long. CDR1 is SEHNR and CDR2 is FQNEAQ in the germline V gene (reference sequence). V was clipped by 7 bases and J by 6 bases; unmatched bases: 11. CDR3 bases: TGTGCCAGCAACCCCTCGGGGCTAGCGGCCGGGGAGCTGTTTTTT. Translating it yields CASNPSGLAAGELFF.

The V and J genes are TRBV30 and TRBJ1-4; the match to TRBD1 covers 10 bases. After removal of 1 base from V and 10 bases from J, the junction contained 3 bases not matched to a gene. This CDR3 region has 13 residues. Germline CDR1 is GTSNPN and CDR2 is SVGIG (reference sequence). CDR3 nucleotides: TGTGCCTGGAGTGGACAGGGGGCTGGAAAACTGTTTTTT. This codes for CAWSGQGAGKLFF. Combining the CDR3 with reference TRBV30 and TRBJ1-4 gives the whole variable domain SQTIHQWPATLVQPVGSPLSLECTVEGTSNPNLYWYRQAAGRGLQLLFYSVGIGQISSEVPQNLSASRPQDRQFILSSKKLLLSDSGFYLCAWSGQGAGKLFFGSGTQLSVL.

The chain joins TRBV9 to TRBJ2-6, with 9 bases identical to TRBD1. There are 17 residues in the CDR3. V shed 4 bases and J 0 bases; nucleotides not matched to a gene: 5. Germline V gene data show CDR1 as SGDLS and CDR2 as YYNGEE. CDR3 loop: CASSPRTGASGANVLTF. The CDR3 DNA follows: TGTGCCAGCAGCCCCCGGACAGGGGCCTCTGGGGCCAACGTCCTGACTTTC.

This rearrangement joins TRBV3-1 (or the pseudogene TRBV3-2) to TRBJ2-1; 10 nucleotides line up with TRBD2. V dropped 1 base and J dropped 5; count of bases not matched to a gene: 11. CDR3 length equals 18 residues. From germline, CDR1 is LGHDT and CDR2 YNNKEL (reference sequence). The CDR3 region is CASSQVARRLAGDNEQFF. The CDR3 DNA sequence: TGTGCCAGCAGCCAAGTGGCACGGCGACTAGCGGGTGACAATGAGCAGTTCTTC.

The gene calls are TRBV5-4 and TRBJ2-2; TRBD2 matches 10 bases. Germline CDR1 reads SGHNT; CDR2 reads YYREEE (reference sequence). The CDR3 loop spans 16 amino acids. The V segment lost 3 bases and the J segment 5 bases; nucleotides outside the gene matches: 7. The CDR3 nucleotides read TGTGCCAGCAGCTCCTTAGCGGGGGGATATACCGGGGAGCTGTTTTTT. As protein: CASSSLAGGYTGELFF.

The genes are TRBV7-2 and TRBJ1-1; TRBD1 might be the D (5 bases). The ends were cut back, 0 bases at V and 3 bases at J, with 11 bases in the middle. The CDR3 length is 15 residues. The V gene's germline CDR1 is SGHTA and CDR2 FQGNSA. CDR3 loop: CASSLAAGGDTEAFF. CDR3 nucleotides: TGTGCCAGCAGCTTAGCCGCCGGAGGGGACACTGAAGCTTTCTTT.

V is TRBV7-2 and J is TRBJ2-5; a weak D match, TRBD2 (7 bases). Germline V gene data show CDR1 as SGHTA and CDR2 as FQGNSA. This CDR3 is built from 14 residues. V dropped 5 bases and J dropped 4 bases, with 14 bases sitting between them. DNA of the CDR3: TGTGCCAGCAGCCGCCGCGGGGGCGGAGAGACCCAGTACTTC. Its protein is CASSRRGGGETQYF.